This TCR beta chain was identified during a study of T cell changes during pregnancy in multiple sclerosis. This clone was seen once. Assay: immunoSEQ multiplex PCR; the TCRdb copy retains only in-frame clones and omits some. This table holds more than 50,000 clones, 80% to 90% found once. The CDR3 spans 15 residues. V dropped 5 bases and J dropped 2; count of bases not matched to a gene: 8. Germline loops: CDR1 SEHNR, CDR2 FQNEAQ (reference sequence). The origin of this receptor is a female donor with multiple sclerosis, enrolled in a pregnancy study. This chain joins TRBV7-9 and TRBJ1-2; the match to TRBD1 covers 7 bases. Sequences were derived from peripheral blood, sampled in the first trimester of pregnancy. CDR3 DNA: TGTGCCAGCAGCAGTGACAGGGAGCGAAACTATGGCTACACCTTC. It is translated as CASSSDRERNYGYTF.